This T cell receptor (beta chain) emerged from a study of CD8+ T cells in alopecia areata. Points from the study as a whole: Scalp samples also contribute reads from the resident alphabeta T cells found in normal skin. Scalp lesions, especially in alopecia totalis/universalis, had higher clonality than normal scalp.

Extracted from the samples, RNA was reverse transcribed into cDNA to serve as the sequencing template. Profiled with immunoSEQ multiplex PCR; TCRdb holds only in-frame clones, not every one. The sample consists of roughly 120,000 clones, around two fifths of them appearing once. The CDR3 extends over 19 amino acids. The germline CDR1 and CDR2 sequences are LGHNA and YSLEER. J lost 3 bases, V lost 1 base, and 14 bases had no gene match. This clone showed up just once. Its antigen remains unidentified. The sample comprised CD4+ T cells sorted from blood. The rearrangement links TRBV4-3 to TRBJ2-1; 8 bases are a match to TRBD1. The TCR sequence derives from a human donor with alopecia areata. CDR3 in amino acids: CASSQAAGGLIRLYNEQFF. The DNA for the CDR3 is TGCGCCAGCAGCCAAGCGGCAGGGGGCCTGATCCGCCTCTACAATGAGCAGTTCTTC.